This T cell receptor beta chain was identified during a study of radiation and T cells in renal cell carcinoma. As for the study in general: Nephrectomy followed 15 Gy stereotactic body radiation by 4 weeks. Study results and limitations: From baseline, blood top tumor clonotypes peaked at 2 weeks post-radiation.

Generated by immunoSEQ multiplex PCR, the TCRdb table keeps only in-frame clones and is missing some. The data contain about 130,000 clones, roughly 80% of them singletons. Per germline, CDR1 SGHRS and CDR2 YFSETQ. Trimming left V 1 base short and J 4 bases short, with 11 bases between. This CDR3 has 15 residues. Note on this clone: Its antigen is as yet unknown.

Time point: baseline pretreatment blood. The treatment: 15 Gy SBRT to primary tumor, nephrectomy 4 weeks later. After SBRT, blood was collected at 2 and 4 weeks, plus baseline. The tumor was a clear cell renal cell carcinoma. The chain links TRBV5-1 to TRBJ2-2; D not resolved. The sequence derives from a woman aged 55-69 years with renal cell carcinoma. The starting material was blood, obtained from a patient whose treatment included radiotherapy and nephrectomy. The CDR3: CASSLRRASTGELFF. The CDR3 nucleotides read TGCGCCAGCAGCTTGCGAAGGGCTAGCACCGGGGAGCTGTTTTTT.